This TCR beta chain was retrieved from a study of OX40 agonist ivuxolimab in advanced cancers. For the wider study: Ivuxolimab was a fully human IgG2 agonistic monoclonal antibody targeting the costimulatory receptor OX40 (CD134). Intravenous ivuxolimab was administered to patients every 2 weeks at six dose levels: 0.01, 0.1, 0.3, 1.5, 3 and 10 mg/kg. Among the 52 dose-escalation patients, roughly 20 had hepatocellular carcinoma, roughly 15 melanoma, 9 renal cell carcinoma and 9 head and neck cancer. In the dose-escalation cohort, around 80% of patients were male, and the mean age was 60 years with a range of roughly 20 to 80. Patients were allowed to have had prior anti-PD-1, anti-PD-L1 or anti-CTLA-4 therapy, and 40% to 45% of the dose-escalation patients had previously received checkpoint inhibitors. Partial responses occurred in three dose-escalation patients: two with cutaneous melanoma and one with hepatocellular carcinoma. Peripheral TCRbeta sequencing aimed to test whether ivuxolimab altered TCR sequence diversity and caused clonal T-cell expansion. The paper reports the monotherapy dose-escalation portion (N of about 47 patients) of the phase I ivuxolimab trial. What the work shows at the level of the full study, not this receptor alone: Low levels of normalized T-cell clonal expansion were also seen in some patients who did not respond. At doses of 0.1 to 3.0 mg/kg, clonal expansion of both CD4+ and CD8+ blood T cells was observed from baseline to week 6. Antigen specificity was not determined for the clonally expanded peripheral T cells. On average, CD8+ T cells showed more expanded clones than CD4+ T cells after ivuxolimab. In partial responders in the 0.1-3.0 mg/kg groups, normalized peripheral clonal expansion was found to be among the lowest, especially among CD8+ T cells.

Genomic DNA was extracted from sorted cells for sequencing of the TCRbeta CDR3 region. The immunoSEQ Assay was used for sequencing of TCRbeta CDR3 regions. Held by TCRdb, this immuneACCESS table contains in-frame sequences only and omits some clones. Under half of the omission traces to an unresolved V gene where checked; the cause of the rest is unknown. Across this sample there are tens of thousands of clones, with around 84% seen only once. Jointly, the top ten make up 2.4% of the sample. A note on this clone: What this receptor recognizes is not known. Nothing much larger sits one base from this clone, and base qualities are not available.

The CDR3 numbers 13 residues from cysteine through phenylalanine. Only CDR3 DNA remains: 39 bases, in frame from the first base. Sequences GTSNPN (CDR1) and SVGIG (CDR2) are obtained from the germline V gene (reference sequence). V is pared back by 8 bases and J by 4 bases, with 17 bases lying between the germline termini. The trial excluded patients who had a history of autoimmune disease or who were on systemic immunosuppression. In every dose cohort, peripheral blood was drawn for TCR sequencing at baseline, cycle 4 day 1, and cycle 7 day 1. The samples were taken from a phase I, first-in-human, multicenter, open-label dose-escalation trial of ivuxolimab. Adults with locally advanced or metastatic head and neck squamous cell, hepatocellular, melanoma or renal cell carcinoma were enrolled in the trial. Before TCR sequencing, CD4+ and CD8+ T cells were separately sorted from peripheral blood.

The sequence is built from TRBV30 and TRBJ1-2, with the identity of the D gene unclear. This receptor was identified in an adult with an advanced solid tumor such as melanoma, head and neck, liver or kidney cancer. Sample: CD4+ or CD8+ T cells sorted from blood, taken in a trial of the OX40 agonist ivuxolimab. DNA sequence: TGTGCCCTCACCCGGACCTTCGGCTATGGCTACACCTTC. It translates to CALTRTFGYGYTF.